Following are 31 T cell receptor beta chains from one sample sequenced in a study of T cells expressing NK-cell markers. TCRdb reprocessed the 5' RACE reads and stores each CDR3 protein as one record, lacking DNA. The specimen's table records a few hundred thousand distinct CDR3 sequences. The sample was blood T cells: a sorted CD56 or NKG2C T cell subset, CD4+ or CD8+ T cells, or bulk PBMC T cells (not recorded which). The receptors stem from a man aged 18-75 years in good health.

The chain links TRBV15 to TRBJ2-7; TCRdb calls TRBD1, which cannot be checked without DNA. The CDR3 length is 14 residues. Germline loops: CDR1 LNHNV, CDR2 YYDKDF (reference sequence). The CDR3: CATSREQGRSEQYF.

This rearrangement joins TRBV6-2 or TRBV6-3 to TRBJ1-5; TCRdb indicates TRBD1, and absent DNA this call remains unverified. Germline-derived CDR1 and CDR2 are MNHEY and SVGEGT. The CDR3 contains 16 residues. The CDR3 reads CASGSPGTGKNQPQHF.

This chain uses TRBV28 with TRBJ2-5; the D call from TCRdb, TRBD2, cannot be confirmed without DNA. The CDR3 contains 15 residues. CDR1 and CDR2 from the germline V gene are MDHEN and SYDVKM. CDR3 protein: CASSGSTSGQETQYF.

This rearrangement joins TRBV7-2 to TRBJ1-1; absent DNA, TCRdb's TRBD1 call cannot be checked. CDR3 length: 13 amino acids. Looked up from germline, CDR1 is SGHTA and CDR2 is FQGNSA. The CDR3 here is CASGGQGYTEAFF.

V is TRBV19 and J is TRBJ1-5. The germline V gene has CDR1 LNHDA and CDR2 SQIVND (reference sequence). The CDR3 has 14 amino acids. The CDR3 spells CASSGSASNQPQHF. Full variable domain (rest looked up from reference TRBV19 and TRBJ1-5): DGGITQSPKYLFRKEGQNVTLSCEQNLNHDAMYWYRQDPGQGLRLIYYSQIVNDFQKGDIAEGYSVSREKKESFPLTVTSAQKNPTAFYLCASSGSASNQPQHFGDGTRLSIL.

The chain combines TRBV29-1 with TRBJ2-2; no DNA is available, so the TRBD2 call from TCRdb remains unchecked. CDR3 length equals 19 residues. Germline assignment: CDR1 SQVTM and CDR2 ANQGSEA. The CDR3 protein is CSVEDRSSGGPANTGELFF.

The CDR3 spells CASSQELTDPRETQYF. The rearrangement links TRBV4-1 to TRBJ2-5; checking the TCRdb D call of TRBD2 is not possible without DNA. The CDR3 has 16 amino acids. Germline-derived CDR1 and CDR2 are MGHRA and YSYEKL.

This chain joins TRBV28 and TRBJ2-3; the TRBD2 assignment by TCRdb is unverifiable without DNA. Germline V gene data show CDR1 as MDHEN and CDR2 as SYDVKM. The CDR3 loop spans 17 amino acids. CDR3 loop: CASSLGGSGGSTDTQYF.

The V gene is TRBV5-1, the J gene TRBJ2-3; without DNA, the TCRdb call of TRBD2 cannot be checked. Germline V gene lookup returns CDR1 SGHRS and CDR2 YFSETQ. The CDR3 extends over 19 amino acids. The CDR3 protein is CASSQSPAGAPGGTDTQYF.

CDR3 loop: CASRPLAGSYEQYF. This chain links TRBV27 with TRBJ2-7; no DNA is available, so the TRBD2 call from TCRdb remains unchecked. Looked up from germline, CDR1 is MNHEY and CDR2 is SMNVEV (reference sequence). This CDR3 spans 14 amino acids.

J is TRBJ2-1 and V is TRBV7-2; no DNA is available, so the TRBD1 call from TCRdb remains unchecked. Germline CDR1 and CDR2: SGHTA and FQGNSA. The CDR3 extends over 16 amino acids. CDR3 residues: CASSLVLRQGYNEQFF. Full variable domain (outside the CDR3, taken from reference TRBV7-2 and TRBJ2-1): GAGVSQSPSNKVTEKGKDVELRCDPISGHTALYWYRQSLGQGLEFLIYFQGNSAPDKSGLPSDRFSAERTGGSVSTLTIQRTQQEDSAVYLCASSLVLRQGYNEQFFGPGTRLTVL.

V and J are TRBV12-3 or TRBV12-4 and TRBJ1-3; without DNA, the TCRdb call of TRBD1 cannot be checked. The CDR3 is made up of 16 amino acids. CDR3 sequence reads: CASTPWTGTSGNTIYF.

The chain is built from TRBV5-4 and TRBJ1-2. The CDR3 sequence is 14 residues long. The germline CDR1 and CDR2 sequences are SGHNT and YYREEE (reference sequence). The CDR3 here is CASSTREVVYGYTF. Combining the CDR3 with reference TRBV5-4 and TRBJ1-2 gives the whole variable domain ETGVTQSPTHLIKTRGQQVTLRCSSQSGHNTVSWYQQALGQGPQFIFQYYREEENGRGNFPPRFSGLQFPNYSSELNVNALELDDSALYLCASSTREVVYGYTFGSGTRLTVV.

V and J are TRBV5-6 and TRBJ2-5. The CDR3 covers 15 residues. CDR1 is SGHDT and CDR2 is YYEEEE in the germline V gene. This chain's CDR3 is CASSLASSYQETQYF.

The chain combines TRBV15 with TRBJ1-2; as DNA is missing, the TRBD1 call by TCRdb cannot be tested. The CDR3 spans 18 residues. Germline CDR1 LNHNV, CDR2 YYDKDF (reference sequence). The CDR3 loop reads CATSRGGQAHIAPYGYTF.

This chain links TRBV5-6 with TRBJ1-1; absent DNA, TCRdb's TRBD1 call cannot be checked. In germline, CDR1 is SGHDT, CDR2 YYEEEE. The CDR3 has 14 amino acids. The CDR3 sequence: CASSLRGGYTEAFF.

V is TRBV6-1 and J is TRBJ2-7. The CDR3 runs to 16 residues. Germline V gene lookup returns CDR1 MNHNS and CDR2 SASEGT. CDR3: CASRPGSPISGDEQYF.

The chain recombines TRBV5-1 with TRBJ2-3; there is no DNA to check the TCRdb D call of TRBD1. Germline CDR1 and CDR2: SGHRS and YFSETQ. The CDR3 is 16 amino acids. The CDR3 region is CASSQRQGAKTDTQYF.

The chain carries TRBV20-1 and TRBJ1-2. The CDR3 is 14 residues long. CDR1 and CDR2 (germline): DFQATT, SNEGSKA (reference sequence). The CDR3 is CSASLMGRDRGYTF.

The rearrangement joins TRBV25-1 to TRBJ1-6; the D call from TCRdb, TRBD1, cannot be confirmed without DNA. Germline V CDR1 and CDR2: MGHDK, SYGVNS. The CDR3 loop spans 15 amino acids. The CDR3 is CASREIGGHNSPLHF. The whole variable domain, remainder taken from reference TRBV25-1 and TRBJ1-6, is EADIYQTPRYLVIGTGKKITLECSQTMGHDKMYWYQQDPGMELHLIHYSYGVNSTEKGDLSSESTVSRIRTEHFPLTLESARPSHTSQYLCASREIGGHNSPLHFGNGTRLTVT.

The rearrangement joins TRBV5-5 to TRBJ2-6; with no DNA, the TCRdb D assignment of TRBD1 cannot be verified. In germline, CDR1 is SGHKS, CDR2 YYEKEE (reference sequence). The CDR3 extends over 18 amino acids. CDR3 loop: CASSLQSQGASGANVLTF.

This chain links TRBV7-2 with TRBJ2-3; the D gene TCRdb calls, TRBD2, cannot be checked with no DNA. The CDR3 length is 17 residues. Per the germline V gene, CDR1 is SGHTA and CDR2 is FQGNSA. CDR3 sequence reads: CASKSGGAGMSADTQYF.

V is TRBV5-1 and J is TRBJ1-2; TCRdb lists TRBD1, though no DNA is available to test this call. Germline CDR1 reads SGHRS; CDR2 reads YFSETQ. This CDR3 has 16 amino acids. CDR3 loop: CASSSGQGGANYGYTF. Drawing the rest from reference TRBV5-1 and TRBJ1-2, the complete variable domain is KAGVTQTPRYLIKTRGQQVTLSCSPISGHRSVSWYQQTPGQGLQFLFEYFSETQRNKGNFPGRFSGRQFSNSRSEMNVSTLELGDSALYLCASSSGQGGANYGYTFGSGTRLTVV.

The chain links TRBV4-2 to TRBJ2-7; the TCRdb D gene call, TRBD2, has no DNA to confirm it. CDR3 size: 17 residues. Looked up from germline, CDR1 is LGHNA and CDR2 is YNFKEQ. CDR3: CASSQEASGGARREQYF.

The J gene is TRBJ1-2, the V gene TRBV2. The CDR3 runs 11 residues. CDR1 and CDR2 (germline): SNHLY, FYNNEI. CDR3 protein: CASSSSEGYTF.

The chain uses TRBV29-1 and TRBJ2-2. CDR1 is SQVTM and CDR2 is ANQGSEA in the germline V gene. This CDR3 contains 16 residues. The CDR3 sequence: CSVTHSRSGGTGELFF.

The chain recombines TRBV5-1 with TRBJ2-7. The CDR3 totals 15 residues. Germline V gene lookup returns CDR1 SGHRS and CDR2 YFSETQ. CDR3 protein: CASSLDLLHSYEQYF.

The chain joins TRBV7-9 to TRBJ2-3; TCRdb gives TRBD2 as the D gene, but with no DNA this cannot be confirmed. CDR3 length: 16 residues. Per the germline V gene, CDR1 is SEHNR and CDR2 is FQNEAQ (reference sequence). The CDR3: CASSLDVSYEGDTQYF.

The rearrangement joins TRBV6-5 to TRBJ1-1. CDR1 MNHEY and CDR2 SVGAGI come from the germline V gene. This CDR3 has 14 amino acids. CDR3 sequence: CASSYSRGGQEAFF.

CDR3 loop: CASSPRRAERRNTEAFF. J is TRBJ1-1 and V is TRBV18; TCRdb's D gene call, TRBD1, goes unchecked for lack of DNA. Germline CDR1 and CDR2: KGHSH and LQKENI. This CDR3 region has 17 residues.

The rearrangement uses TRBV4-2 and TRBJ2-2; the TCRdb D gene call, TRBD1, has no DNA to confirm it. Per germline, CDR1 LGHNA and CDR2 YNFKEQ. This CDR3 has 16 amino acids. The CDR3 loop reads CASSQGVTGNTGELFF.